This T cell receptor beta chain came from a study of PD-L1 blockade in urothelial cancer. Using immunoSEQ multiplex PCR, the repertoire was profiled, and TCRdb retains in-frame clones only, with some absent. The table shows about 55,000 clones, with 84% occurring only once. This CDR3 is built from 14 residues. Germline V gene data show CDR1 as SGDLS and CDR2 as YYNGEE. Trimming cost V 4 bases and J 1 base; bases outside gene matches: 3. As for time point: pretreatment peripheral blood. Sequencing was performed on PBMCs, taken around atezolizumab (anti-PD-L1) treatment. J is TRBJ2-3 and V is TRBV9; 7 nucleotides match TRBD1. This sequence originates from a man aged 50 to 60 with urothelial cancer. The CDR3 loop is CASSLGQGTDTQYF. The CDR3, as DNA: TGTGCCAGCAGCCTTGGACAGGGCACAGATACGCAGTATTTT.